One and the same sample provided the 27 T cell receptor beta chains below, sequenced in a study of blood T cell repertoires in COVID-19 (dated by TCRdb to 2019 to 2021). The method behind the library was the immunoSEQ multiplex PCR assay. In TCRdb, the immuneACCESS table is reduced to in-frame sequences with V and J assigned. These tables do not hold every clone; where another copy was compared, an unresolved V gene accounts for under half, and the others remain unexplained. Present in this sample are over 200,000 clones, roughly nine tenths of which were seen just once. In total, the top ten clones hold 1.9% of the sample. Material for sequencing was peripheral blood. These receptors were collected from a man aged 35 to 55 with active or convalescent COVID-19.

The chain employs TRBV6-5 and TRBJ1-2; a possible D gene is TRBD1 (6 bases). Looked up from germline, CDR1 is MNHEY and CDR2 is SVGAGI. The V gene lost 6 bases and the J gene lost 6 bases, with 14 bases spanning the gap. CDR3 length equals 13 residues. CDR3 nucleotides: TGTGCCAGCAGCCCACAGGGAGCGGATGGCTACACCTTC. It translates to CASSPQGADGYTF.

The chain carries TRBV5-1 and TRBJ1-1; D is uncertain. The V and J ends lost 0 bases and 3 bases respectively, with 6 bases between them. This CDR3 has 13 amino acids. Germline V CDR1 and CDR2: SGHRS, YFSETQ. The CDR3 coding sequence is TGCGCCAGCAGCTTGGTGGAGGACACTGAAGCTTTCTTT. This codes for CASSLVEDTEAFF.

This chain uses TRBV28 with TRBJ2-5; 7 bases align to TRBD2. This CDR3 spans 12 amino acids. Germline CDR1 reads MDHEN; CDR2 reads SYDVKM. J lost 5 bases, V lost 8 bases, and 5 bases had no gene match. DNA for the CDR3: TGTGCCAGCCGTTGGGGGGGGGAGACCCAGTACTTC. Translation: CASRWGGETQYF.

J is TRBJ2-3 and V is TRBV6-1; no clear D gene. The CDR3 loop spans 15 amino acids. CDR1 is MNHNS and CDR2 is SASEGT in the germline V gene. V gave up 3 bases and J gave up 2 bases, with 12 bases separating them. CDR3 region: CASSDSRLDTDTQYF. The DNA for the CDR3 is TGTGCCAGCAGTGATTCCAGGTTGGACACAGATACGCAGTATTTT.

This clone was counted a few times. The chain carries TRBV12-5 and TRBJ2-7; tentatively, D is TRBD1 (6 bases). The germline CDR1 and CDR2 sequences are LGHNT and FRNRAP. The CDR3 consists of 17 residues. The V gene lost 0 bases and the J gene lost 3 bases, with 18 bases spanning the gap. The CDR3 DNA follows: TGTGCTAGTGGTTTGGTCGGTTATATACAGGGATTCTACGAGCAGTACTTC. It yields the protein CASGLVGYIQGFYEQYF.

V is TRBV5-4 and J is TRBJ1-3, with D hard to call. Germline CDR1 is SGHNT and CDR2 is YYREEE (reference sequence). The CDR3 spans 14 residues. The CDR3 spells CACWGGPSGNTIYF. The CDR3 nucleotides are TGTGCTTGCTGGGGAGGACCCTCTGGAAACACCATATATTTT.

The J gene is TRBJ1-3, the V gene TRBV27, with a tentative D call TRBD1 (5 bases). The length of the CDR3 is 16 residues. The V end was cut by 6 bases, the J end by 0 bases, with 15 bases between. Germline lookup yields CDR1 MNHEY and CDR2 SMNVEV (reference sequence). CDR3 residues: CASSEAGPSSGNTIYF. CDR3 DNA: TGTGCCAGCAGCGAGGCAGGGCCCAGCTCTGGAAACACCATATATTTT.

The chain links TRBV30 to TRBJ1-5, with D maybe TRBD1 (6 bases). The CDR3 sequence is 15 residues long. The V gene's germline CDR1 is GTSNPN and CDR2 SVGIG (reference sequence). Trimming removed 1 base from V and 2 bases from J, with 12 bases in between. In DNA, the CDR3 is TGTGCCTGGAGTGAGGGGGAAGTTCGCAATCAGCCCCAGCATTTT. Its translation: CAWSEGEVRNQPQHF.

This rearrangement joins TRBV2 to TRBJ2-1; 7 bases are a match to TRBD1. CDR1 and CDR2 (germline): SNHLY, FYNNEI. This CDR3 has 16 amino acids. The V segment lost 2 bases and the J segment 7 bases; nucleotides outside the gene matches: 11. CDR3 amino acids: CASSESRDSLGNEQFF. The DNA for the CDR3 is TGTGCCAGCAGTGAATCCCGGGACAGCCTTGGGAATGAGCAGTTCTTC.

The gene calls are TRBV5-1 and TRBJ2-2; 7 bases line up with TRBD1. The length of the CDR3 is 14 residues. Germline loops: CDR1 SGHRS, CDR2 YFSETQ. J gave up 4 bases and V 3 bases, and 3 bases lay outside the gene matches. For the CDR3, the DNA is TGCGCCAGCAGCTCACAGGGGAGCACCGGGGAGCTGTTTTTT. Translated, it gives CASSSQGSTGELFF.

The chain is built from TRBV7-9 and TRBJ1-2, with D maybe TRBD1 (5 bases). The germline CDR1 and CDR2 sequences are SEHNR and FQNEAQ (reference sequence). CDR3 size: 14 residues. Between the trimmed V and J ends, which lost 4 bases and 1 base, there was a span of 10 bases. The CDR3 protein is CASSSSGVNYGYTF. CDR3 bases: TGTGCCAGCAGCTCCTCGGGGGTTAACTATGGCTACACCTTC.

CDR3 coding DNA: TGCGCCAGCAGCTTCCTCTCCGGACAGGGGGCGTCTGAAGCTTTCTTT. This sequence encodes CASSFLSGQGASEAFF. This sequence joins TRBV5-1 and TRBJ1-1; 11 bases are a match to TRBD1. CDR1 and CDR2 from the germline V gene are SGHRS and YFSETQ. Trimming removed 2 bases from V and 6 bases from J; junction bases left unmatched: 9. This CDR3 has 16 amino acids. Based on the CDR3 plus reference TRBV5-1 and TRBJ1-1, the full variable domain is KAGVTQTPRYLIKTRGQQVTLSCSPISGHRSVSWYQQTPGQGLQFLFEYFSETQRNKGNFPGRFSGRQFSNSRSEMNVSTLELGDSALYLCASSFLSGQGASEAFFGQGTRLTVV.

CDR3: CASRAPGFYGYTF. DNA for the CDR3: TGTGCCAGCAGGGCGCCAGGTTTCTATGGCTACACCTTC. The chain couples TRBV6-5 to TRBJ1-2; D remains ambiguous. Germline V gene lookup returns CDR1 MNHEY and CDR2 SVGAGI. The ends were cut back, 6 bases at V and 4 bases at J, with 12 bases in the middle. This CDR3 is built from 13 residues.

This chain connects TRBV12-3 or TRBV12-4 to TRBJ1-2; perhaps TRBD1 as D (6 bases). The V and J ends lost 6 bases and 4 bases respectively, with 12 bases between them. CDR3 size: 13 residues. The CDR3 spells CASSRGQTYGYTF. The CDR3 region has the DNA TGTGCCAGCAGCCGCGGACAGACCTATGGCTACACCTTC.

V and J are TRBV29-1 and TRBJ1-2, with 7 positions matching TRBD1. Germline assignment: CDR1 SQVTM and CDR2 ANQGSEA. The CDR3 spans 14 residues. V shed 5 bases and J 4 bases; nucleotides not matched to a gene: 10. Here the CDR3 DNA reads TGCAGCGTTATAGACCGAGGGACAGTCTATGGCTACACCTTC. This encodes CSVIDRGTVYGYTF.

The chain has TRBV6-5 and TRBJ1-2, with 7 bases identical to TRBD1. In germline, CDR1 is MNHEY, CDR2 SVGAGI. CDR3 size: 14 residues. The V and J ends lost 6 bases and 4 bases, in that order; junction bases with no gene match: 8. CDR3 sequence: CASSLRGQSYGYTF. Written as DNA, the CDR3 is TGTGCCAGCAGCTTGAGGGGGCAAAGCTATGGCTACACCTTC.

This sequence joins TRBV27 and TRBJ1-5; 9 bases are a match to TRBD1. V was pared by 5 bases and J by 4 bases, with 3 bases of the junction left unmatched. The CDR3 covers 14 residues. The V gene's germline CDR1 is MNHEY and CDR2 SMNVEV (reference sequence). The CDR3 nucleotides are TGTGCCAGCAGTCTGGGGACAGGGAATCAGCCCCAGCATTTT. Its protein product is CASSLGTGNQPQHF.

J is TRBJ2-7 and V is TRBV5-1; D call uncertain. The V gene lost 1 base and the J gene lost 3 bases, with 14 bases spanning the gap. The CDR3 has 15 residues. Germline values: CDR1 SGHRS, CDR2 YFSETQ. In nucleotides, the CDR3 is TGCGCCAGCAGCTTGCAAGGTGACACTGGCTACGAGCAGTACTTC. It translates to CASSLQGDTGYEQYF.

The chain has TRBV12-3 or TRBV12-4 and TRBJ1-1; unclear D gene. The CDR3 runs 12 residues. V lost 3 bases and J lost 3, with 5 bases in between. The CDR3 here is CASSFEYTEAFF. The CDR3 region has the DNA TGTGCCAGCAGTTTCGAGTACACTGAAGCTTTCTTT.

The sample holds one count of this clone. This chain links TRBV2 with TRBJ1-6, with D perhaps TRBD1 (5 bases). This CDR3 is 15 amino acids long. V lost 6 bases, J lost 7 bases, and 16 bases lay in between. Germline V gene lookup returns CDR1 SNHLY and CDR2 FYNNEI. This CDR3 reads CASREDPGENSPLHF. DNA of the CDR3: TGTGCCAGCAGAGAGGACCCGGGGGAAAATTCACCCCTCCACTTT.

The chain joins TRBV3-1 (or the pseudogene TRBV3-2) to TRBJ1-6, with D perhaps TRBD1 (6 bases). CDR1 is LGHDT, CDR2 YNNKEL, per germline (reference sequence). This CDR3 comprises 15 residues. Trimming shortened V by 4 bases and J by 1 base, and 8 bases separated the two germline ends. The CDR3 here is CASSLQGSYNSPLHF. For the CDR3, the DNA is TGTGCCAGCAGCCTACAGGGATCCTATAATTCACCCCTCCACTTT.

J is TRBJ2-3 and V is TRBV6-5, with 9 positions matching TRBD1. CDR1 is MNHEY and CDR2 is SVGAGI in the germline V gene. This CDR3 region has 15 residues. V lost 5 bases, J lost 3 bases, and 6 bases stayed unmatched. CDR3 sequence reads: CASSPSGQGTDTQYF. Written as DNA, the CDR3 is TGTGCCAGCAGTCCGTCGGGACAGGGAACAGATACGCAGTATTTT.

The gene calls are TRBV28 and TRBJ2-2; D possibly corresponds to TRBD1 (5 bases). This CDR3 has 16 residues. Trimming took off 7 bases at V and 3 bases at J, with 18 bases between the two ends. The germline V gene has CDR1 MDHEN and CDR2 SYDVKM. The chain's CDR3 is CASTQRKGFDTGELFF. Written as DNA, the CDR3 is TGTGCCAGCACCCAACGAAAGGGGTTTGACACCGGGGAGCTGTTTTTT. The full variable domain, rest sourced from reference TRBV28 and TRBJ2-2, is DVKVTQSSRYLVKRTGEKVFLECVQDMDHENMFWYRQDPGLGLRLIYFSYDVKMKEKGDIPEGYSVSREKKERFSLILESASTNQTSMYLCASTQRKGFDTGELFFGEGSRLTVL.

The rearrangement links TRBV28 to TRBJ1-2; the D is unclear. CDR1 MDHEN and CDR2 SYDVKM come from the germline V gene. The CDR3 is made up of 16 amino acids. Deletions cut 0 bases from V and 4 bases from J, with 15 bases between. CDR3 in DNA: TGTGCCAGCAGTTTATGGGGGAGCCTCGATGGCTATGGCTACACCTTC. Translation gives CASSLWGSLDGYGYTF.

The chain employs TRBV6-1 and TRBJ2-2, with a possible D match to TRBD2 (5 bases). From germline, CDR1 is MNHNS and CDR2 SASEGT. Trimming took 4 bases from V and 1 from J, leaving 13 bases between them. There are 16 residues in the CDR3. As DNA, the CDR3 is TGTGCCAGCAGTGGGGAGTTTGGGAGGAACACCGGGGAGCTGTTTTTT. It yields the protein CASSGEFGRNTGELFF.

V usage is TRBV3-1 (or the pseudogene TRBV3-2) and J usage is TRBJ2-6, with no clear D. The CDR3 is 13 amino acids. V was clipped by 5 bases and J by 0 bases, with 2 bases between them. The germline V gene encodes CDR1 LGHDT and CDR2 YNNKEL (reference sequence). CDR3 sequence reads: CASSYSGANVLTF. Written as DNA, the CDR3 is TGTGCCAGCAGCTACTCTGGGGCCAACGTCCTGACTTTC.

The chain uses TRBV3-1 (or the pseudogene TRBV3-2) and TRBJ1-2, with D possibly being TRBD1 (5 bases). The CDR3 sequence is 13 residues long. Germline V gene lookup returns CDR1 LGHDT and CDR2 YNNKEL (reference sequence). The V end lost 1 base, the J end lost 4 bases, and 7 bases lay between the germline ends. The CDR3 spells CASSQVDSYGYTF. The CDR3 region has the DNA TGTGCCAGCAGCCAAGTTGACAGCTATGGCTACACCTTC.